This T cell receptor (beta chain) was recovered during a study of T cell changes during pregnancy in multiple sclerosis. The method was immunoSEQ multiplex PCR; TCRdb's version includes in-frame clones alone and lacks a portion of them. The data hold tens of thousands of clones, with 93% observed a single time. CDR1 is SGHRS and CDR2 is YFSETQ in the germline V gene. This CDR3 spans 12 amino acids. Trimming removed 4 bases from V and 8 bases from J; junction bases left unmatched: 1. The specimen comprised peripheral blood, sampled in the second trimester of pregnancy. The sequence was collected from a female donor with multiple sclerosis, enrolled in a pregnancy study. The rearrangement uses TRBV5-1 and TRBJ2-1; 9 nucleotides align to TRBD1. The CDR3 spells CASSGQGYEQFF. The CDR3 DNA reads TGCGCCAGCAGCGGACAGGGGTATGAGCAGTTCTTC.